This T cell receptor beta chain was captured by sequencing in a study of cytomegalovirus exposure and HLA in healthy donors. The V gene's germline CDR1 is SNHLY and CDR2 FYNNEI. V was trimmed by 6 bases and J by 4 bases, leaving 9 bases between them. This CDR3 has 12 amino acids. As for this clone: Its specificity is not known.

Findings and caveats of the study: Sequencing likely produced, as an artifact, a cluster of highly shared sequence variants. The study designated about 180 TCR beta chains cytomegalovirus-associated. Reportedly, TCR beta sequences accurately predicted HLA-A and HLA-B alleles in most subjects.

PCR primers comprised 60 Vbeta and 13 Jbeta primers. Clones were sequenced by immunoSEQ multiplex PCR, and TCRdb holds only the in-frame ones, with some missing. The sample has about 69,000 clones; roughly 76% are singletons. The chain couples TRBV2 to TRBJ1-1; D remains ambiguous. The source of this sequence is a man aged 18-30 years in good health and CMV-seronegative. Sequencing used PBMCs. The CDR3 sequence is CASSLISTEAFF. The CDR3 DNA sequence: TGTGCCAGCAGCCTGATTAGCACTGAAGCTTTCTTT.